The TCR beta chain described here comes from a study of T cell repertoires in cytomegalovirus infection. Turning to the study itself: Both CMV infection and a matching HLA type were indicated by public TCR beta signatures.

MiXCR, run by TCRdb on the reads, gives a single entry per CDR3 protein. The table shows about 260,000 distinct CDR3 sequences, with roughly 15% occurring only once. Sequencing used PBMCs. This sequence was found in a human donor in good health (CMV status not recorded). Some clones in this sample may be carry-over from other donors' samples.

The CDR3 region has the DNA TGTGCCAGCTCACAATCGGACCTAAATCAGCCCCAGCATTTT. It specifies CASSQSDLNQPQHF. The rearrangement links TRBV18 to TRBJ1-5; D is undetermined. V lost 4 bases to trimming and J lost 4 bases, with 11 bases between them. This CDR3 region has 14 residues. The germline V gene has CDR1 KGHSH and CDR2 LQKENI.